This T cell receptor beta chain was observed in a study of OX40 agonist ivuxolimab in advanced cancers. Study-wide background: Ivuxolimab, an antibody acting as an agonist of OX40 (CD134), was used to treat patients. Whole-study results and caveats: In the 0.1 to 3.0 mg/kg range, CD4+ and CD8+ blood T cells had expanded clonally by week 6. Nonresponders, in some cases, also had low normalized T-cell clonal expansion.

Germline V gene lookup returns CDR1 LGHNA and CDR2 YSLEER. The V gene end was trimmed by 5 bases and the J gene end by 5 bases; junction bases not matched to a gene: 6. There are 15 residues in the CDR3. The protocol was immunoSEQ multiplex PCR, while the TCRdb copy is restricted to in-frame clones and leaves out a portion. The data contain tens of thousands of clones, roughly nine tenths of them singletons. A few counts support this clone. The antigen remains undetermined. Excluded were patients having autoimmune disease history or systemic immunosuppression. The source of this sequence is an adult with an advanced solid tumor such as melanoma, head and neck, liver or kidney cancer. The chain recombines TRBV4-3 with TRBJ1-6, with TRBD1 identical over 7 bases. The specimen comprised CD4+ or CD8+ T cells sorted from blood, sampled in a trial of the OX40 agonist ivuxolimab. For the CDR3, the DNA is TGCGCCAGCAGCATAGGGACAGCTAATAATTCACCCCTCCACTTT. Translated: CASSIGTANNSPLHF.